The clone carrying this T cell receptor (beta chain) was found many times. Its specificity is not known. CDR1 and CDR2 (germline): MGHRA, YSYEKL. V shed 8 bases and J shed 0 bases, with 14 bases lying between them. The CDR3 covers 14 residues. This specimen belongs to a study of breast tumors, draining lymph nodes, adjacent tissues. Axillary draining lymph nodes of breast cancer patients supplied the node samples. Study results and limitations: Most tumor T cells seemingly derive from lymph node, then expand in tumor. Tumor TCR diversity was below lymph nodes but above nontumor tissue. Tumor and nontumor repertoires were significantly more similar in luminal-like than in basal-like breast cancer. Tumor T cell lymph node origin was a supported hypothesis, not proven.

TCRdb reprocessed the multiplex PCR reads with MiXCR, giving one entry per CDR3 protein. The data hold some 130,000 distinct CDR3 sequences, with over 20% observed a single time. The clonotype was recovered from a female donor with breast cancer. Some clones in this sample may be carry-over from other donors' samples. Sequenced: axillary lymph node tissue. V and J are TRBV4-1 and TRBJ2-7; no reliable D call. Written as DNA, the CDR3 is TGCGCCAGCTCCCGGACCATGTCCTCCTACGAGCAGTACTTC. It is translated as CASSRTMSSYEQYF.